This T cell receptor beta chain was retrieved from a study of T-cell reconstitution after alpha-beta-depleted transplantation in children. Unique molecular identifiers featured in how the TCRbeta library was prepared. One entry per CDR3 protein, called by TCRdb with MiXCR from the PCR reads. In the table there are a few hundred thousand distinct CDR3 sequences, about an eighth of which are singletons. This clonotype was recorded a few times. The CDR3 extends over 14 amino acids. Looked up from germline, CDR1 is LNHDA and CDR2 is SQIVND (reference sequence). Trimming took off 5 bases at V and 5 bases at J, with 15 bases between the two ends.

This specimen consisted of PBMCs, obtained from the stem cell graft. V usage is TRBV19 and J usage is TRBJ2-5; the D is unclear. This TCR derives from a human donor who donated a stem cell graft to a child with Fanconi anemia. CDR3 nucleotide sequence: TGTGCCAGTAGTCGTTCGACGTTTTCGGAGACCCAGTACTTC. Translated: CASSRSTFSETQYF.